Sequencing of this T cell receptor (beta chain) was carried out in a study of blood T cell repertoires in COVID-19. Overall study: Sites across the United States, Italy and Spain contributed samples from acute and convalescent COVID-19. T cells, B-cell-depleted T cells, or PBMCs provided the cDNA or gDNA that served as material.

Per germline, CDR1 SGDLS and CDR2 YYNGEE. V lost 4 bases to trimming and J lost 9 bases; unmatched junction nucleotides: 12. The CDR3 is 15 residues long. Authors' methods: Reference gene primer amplification gave nucleated cell count estimates. The repertoire was sequenced with immunoSEQ multiplex PCR; TCRdb's copy has only in-frame clones and lacks some. That table is the source of V, J and clone size, and D and trimming were worked out from the DNA. The table shows 60,000 to 90,000 clones, with roughly 88% occurring only once. This clonotype originated in a woman between 50 and 59 years old with acute or convalescent COVID-19. The V gene is TRBV9, the J gene TRBJ2-1, with 8 bases fitting TRBD2. Sequenced input: peripheral blood. The CDR3 protein is CASSSSPAGDSEQFF. CDR3 in DNA: TGTGCCAGCAGCTCCAGCCCAGCGGGGGATAGTGAGCAGTTCTTC.